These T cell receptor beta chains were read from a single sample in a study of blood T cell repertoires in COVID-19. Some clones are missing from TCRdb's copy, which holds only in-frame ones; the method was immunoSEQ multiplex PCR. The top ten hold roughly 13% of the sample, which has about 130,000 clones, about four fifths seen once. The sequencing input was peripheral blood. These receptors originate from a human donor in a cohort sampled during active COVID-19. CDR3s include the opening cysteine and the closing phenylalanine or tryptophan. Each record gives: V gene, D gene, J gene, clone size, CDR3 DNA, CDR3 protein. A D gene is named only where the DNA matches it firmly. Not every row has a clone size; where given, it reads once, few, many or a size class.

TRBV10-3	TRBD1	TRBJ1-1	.	TGTGCCATCAGTGAGGGGGACAGGGAGAACACTGAAGCTTTCTTT	CAISEGDRENTEAFF
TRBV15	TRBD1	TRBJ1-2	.	TGTGCCACCAGCAGAGAGTCGGGACAGGGGTCCTATGGCTACACCTTC	CATSRESGQGSYGYTF
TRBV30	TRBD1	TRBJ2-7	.	TGTGCCTGGACTTTGGACAGGGGCCCCTACGAGCAGTACTTC	CAWTLDRGPYEQYF
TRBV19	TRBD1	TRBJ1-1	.	TGTGCCAGTAGGAGGACAGGGGGCGTCACTGAAGCTTTCTTT	CASRRTGGVTEAFF
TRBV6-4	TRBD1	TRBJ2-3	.	TGTGCCAGCAGTGACGCCCTCAGACAGGGGGCATGCCCAGATACGCAGTATTTT	CASSDALRQGACPDTQYF
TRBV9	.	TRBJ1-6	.	TGTGCCAGCAGCCTCAGGGGCCGAGGGTCACCCCTCCACTTT	CASSLRGRGSPLHF
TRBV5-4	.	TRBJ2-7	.	TGTGCCAGCAGCATTGGGACACGCTACGAGCAGTACTTC	CASSIGTRYEQYF
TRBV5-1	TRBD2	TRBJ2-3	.	TGCGCCAGCAGCATTCGGGGGGATGAAGATACGCAGTATTTT	CASSIRGDEDTQYF
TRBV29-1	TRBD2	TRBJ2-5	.	TGCAGCCTTTCTAGCGGGGGGGCCCCCCAAGAGACCCAGTACTTC	CSLSSGGAPQETQYF
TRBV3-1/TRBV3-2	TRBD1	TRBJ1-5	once	TGTGCCAGCAGCCATAACAGGGGGAGCAATCAGCCCCAGCATTTT	CASSHNRGSNQPQHF
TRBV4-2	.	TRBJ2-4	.	TGTGCCAGCAGCCTCCTCAGGGTGGGCAAAAACATTCAGTACTTC	CASSLLRVGKNIQYF
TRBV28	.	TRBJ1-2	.	TGTGCCAGCAGTCTCCTTCAGCGGGGCTACACCTTC	CASSLLQRGYTF
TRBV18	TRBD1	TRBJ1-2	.	TGTGCCAGCTCACTCGGACAGGCGGACTATGGCTACACCTTC	CASSLGQADYGYTF
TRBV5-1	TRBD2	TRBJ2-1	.	TGCGCCAGCAGCCTTGGGACTAGCGGTTACAATGAGCAGTTCTTC	CASSLGTSGYNEQFF
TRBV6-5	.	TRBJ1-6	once	TGTGCCAGCAGTACAGGGAGTGTCTCACCCCTCCACTTT	CASSTGSVSPLHF
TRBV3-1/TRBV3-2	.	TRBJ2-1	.	TGTGCCGTCCTGACCGCGGAAAAGCAGTTCTTC	CAVLTAEKQFF
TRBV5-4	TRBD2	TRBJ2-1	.	TGTGCCAGCAGCTTGGTAGCGGGGCGCGGTGAGCAGTTCTTC	CASSLVAGRGEQFF
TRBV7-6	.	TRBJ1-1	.	TGTGCCAGCAGCTTAGGGCGGGGCGGGGGCACTGAAGCTTTCTTT	CASSLGRGGGTEAFF
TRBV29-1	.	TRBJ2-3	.	TGCAGCGTTTGGGGGGACCGAAGCACAGATACGCAGTATTTT	CSVWGDRSTDTQYF
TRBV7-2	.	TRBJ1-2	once	TGTGCCAGCAGCTTAGCCCCCCAGGGATGGAATGGCTACACCTTC	CASSLAPQGWNGYTF
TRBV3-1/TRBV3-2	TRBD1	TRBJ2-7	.	TGTGCCAGCAGCCCCTCCTCCGGGACAGGGGCCGAGCAGTACTTC	CASSPSSGTGAEQYF
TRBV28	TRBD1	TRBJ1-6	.	TGTGCCAGCAGTTTGACAGGGGATTCACCCCTCCACTTT	CASSLTGDSPLHF
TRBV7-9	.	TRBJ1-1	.	TGTGCCAGCAGCTTGCGTCGGGGGGACACTGAAGCTTTCTTT	CASSLRRGDTEAFF
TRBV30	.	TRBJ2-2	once	TGTGCCTGGAGCTGGAGGAACACCGGGGAGCTGTTTTTT	CAWSWRNTGELFF
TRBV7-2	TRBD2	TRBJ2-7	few	TGTGCCAGCAGTTTCGCCGGGGGGGCGGGATACGAGCAGTACTTC	CASSFAGGAGYEQYF
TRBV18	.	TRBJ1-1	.	TGTGCCAGCTCACCTGCCTTCCGCGCGGTGAACACTGAAGCTTTCTTT	CASSPAFRAVNTEAFF
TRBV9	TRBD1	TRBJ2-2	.	TGTGCCAGCAGCGTAGGGTCGGGACAGGGTCGTAACACCGGGGAGCTGTTTTTT	CASSVGSGQGRNTGELFF
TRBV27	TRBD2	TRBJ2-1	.	TGTGCCAGCAGTTCGGCCGGGGGGGCCGGCTACAATGAGCAGTTCTTC	CASSSAGGAGYNEQFF
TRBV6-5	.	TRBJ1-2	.	TGTGCCAGCATTCCAGAAGAATTGGGCGGCTACACCTTC	CASIPEELGGYTF
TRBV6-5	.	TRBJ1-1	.	TGTGCCAGCAGGGGCCAGGCCGGGGGGAACACTGAAGCTTTCTTT	CASRGQAGGNTEAFF
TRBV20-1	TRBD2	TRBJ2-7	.	TGCAGTGCTAGTGCTGGACTAGCGGGCGAGCAGTACTTC	CSASAGLAGEQYF
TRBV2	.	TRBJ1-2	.	TGTGCCAGCAAAAAGGGGGGGAACTATGGCTACACCTTC	CASKKGGNYGYTF
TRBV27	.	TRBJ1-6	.	TGTGCCAGCAGTTTATATCCCCGCCAGGGAAATTCACCCCTCCACTTT	CASSLYPRQGNSPLHF
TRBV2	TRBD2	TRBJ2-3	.	TGTGCCAGCAGCCCCGGGACTAGCGGGGGTGGGGGGCAGTATTTT	CASSPGTSGGGGQYF
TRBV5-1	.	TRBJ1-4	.	TGCGCCAGCAGCTTTGGGCAGGGGAATGAAAAACTGTTTTTT	CASSFGQGNEKLFF
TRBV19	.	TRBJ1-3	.	TGTGCCATCCGGGACTCGAGCTCTGGAAACACCATATATTTT	CAIRDSSSGNTIYF
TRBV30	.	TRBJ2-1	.	TGTGCCTGGAGGAGGGGGGGGTACAGTGAGCAGTTCTTC	CAWRRGGYSEQFF
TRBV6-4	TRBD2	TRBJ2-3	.	TGTGCCAGCAGTCCAAGACTAGCGGGGCGTATAGATACGCAGTATTTT	CASSPRLAGRIDTQYF
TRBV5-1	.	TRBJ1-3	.	TGCGCCAGCAGCCTTCGCGGTGCCACTGGAAACACCATATATTTT	CASSLRGATGNTIYF
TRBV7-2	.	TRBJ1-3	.	TGTGCCAGCAGCCCCGACAGATACTTCCGAAACACCATATATTTT	CASSPDRYFRNTIYF
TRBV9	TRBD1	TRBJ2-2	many	TGTGCCAGCAGCGATCCCCGACAGGGTGGGCTCCTAGGGCTGTTTTTT	CASSDPRQGGLLGLFF
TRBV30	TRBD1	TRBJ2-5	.	TGTGCCTGGACGAGGACAGGGGTTAGAGAGACCCAGTACTTC	CAWTRTGVRETQYF
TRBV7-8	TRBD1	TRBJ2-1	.	TGTGCCAGCAGCCCCGACAGGGGGTTCTACAATGAGCAGTTCTTC	CASSPDRGFYNEQFF
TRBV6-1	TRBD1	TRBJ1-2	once	TGTGCCAGCAGTGACGACAGGGGGGTGGGTGGCTACACCTTC	CASSDDRGVGGYTF